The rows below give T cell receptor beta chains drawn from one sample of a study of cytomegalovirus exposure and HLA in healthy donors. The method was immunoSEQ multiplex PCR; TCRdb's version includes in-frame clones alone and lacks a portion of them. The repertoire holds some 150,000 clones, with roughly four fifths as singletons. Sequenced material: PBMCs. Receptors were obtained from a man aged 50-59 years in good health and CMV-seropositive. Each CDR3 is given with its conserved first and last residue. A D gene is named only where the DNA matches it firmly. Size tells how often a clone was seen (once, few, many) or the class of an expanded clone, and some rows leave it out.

CDR3aa: CSMGTGYNEQFF
CDR3nt: TGCAGCATGGGGACAGGGTACAATGAGCAGTTCTTC
d_gene: TRBD1
j_gene: TRBJ2-1
v_gene: TRBV29-1
abundance: -

CDR3aa: CASSRNREDQPQHF
CDR3nt: TGTGCCAGCAGTCGAAACAGGGAAGATCAGCCCCAGCATTTT
d_gene: -
j_gene: TRBJ1-5
v_gene: TRBV6-1
abundance: -

CDR3aa: CASSQTGLYGYTF
CDR3nt: TGTGCCAGCAGCCAAACAGGTCTCTATGGCTACACCTTC
d_gene: -
j_gene: TRBJ1-2
v_gene: TRBV7-2
abundance: -

CDR3aa: CASSHQAGDQPQHF
CDR3nt: TGTGCCAGCAGCCATCAAGCGGGGGATCAGCCCCAGCATTTT
d_gene: -
j_gene: TRBJ1-5
v_gene: TRBV4-2
abundance: -

CDR3aa: CASREGTSGRAGRAGELFF
CDR3nt: TGTGCCAGCAGGGAAGGGACTAGCGGGAGGGCCGGTCGGGCCGGGGAGCTGTTTTTT
d_gene: TRBD2
j_gene: TRBJ2-2
v_gene: TRBV6-1
abundance: -

CDR3aa: CASSPRTGGLYQPQHF
CDR3nt: TGTGCCAGCAGCCCAAGGACAGGGGGCTTATATCAGCCCCAGCATTTT
d_gene: TRBD1
j_gene: TRBJ1-5
v_gene: TRBV5-8
abundance: once

CDR3aa: CASSKREGDYEQYF
CDR3nt: TGTGCCAGCAGCAAAAGAGAGGGCGATTACGAGCAGTACTTC
d_gene: -
j_gene: TRBJ2-7
v_gene: TRBV21-1
abundance: -

CDR3aa: CSVGGRVGEQYF
CDR3nt: TGCAGCGTTGGCGGGAGGGTGGGGGAGCAGTACTTC
d_gene: TRBD2
j_gene: TRBJ2-5
v_gene: TRBV29-1
abundance: once

CDR3aa: CASSQEWDSPRGLFF
CDR3nt: TGCGCCAGCAGCCAAGAATGGGACAGTCCTAGGGGACTGTTTTTT
d_gene: TRBD1
j_gene: TRBJ1-4
v_gene: TRBV4-3
abundance: -

CDR3aa: CASSLMGQSEETQYF
CDR3nt: TGTGCCAGCAGCTTAATGGGACAGTCAGAAGAGACCCAGTACTTC
d_gene: TRBD1
j_gene: TRBJ2-5
v_gene: TRBV7-2
abundance: -

CDR3aa: CASSLVGQGYNEQFF
CDR3nt: TGCGCCAGCAGCTTGGTCGGACAGGGCTACAATGAGCAGTTCTTC
d_gene: TRBD1
j_gene: TRBJ2-1
v_gene: TRBV5-1
abundance: -

CDR3aa: CSPGPEAFF
CDR3nt: TGCAGCCCAGGTCCTGAAGCTTTCTTT
d_gene: -
j_gene: TRBJ1-1
v_gene: TRBV29-1
abundance: once

CDR3aa: CASSSDSNTQYF
CDR3nt: TGTGCCAGCAGCTCCGACTCAAATACGCAGTATTTT
d_gene: -
j_gene: TRBJ2-3
v_gene: TRBV11-2
abundance: -

CDR3aa: CASSRQPNQPQHF
CDR3nt: TGTGCCAGCAGCCGACAGCCAAATCAGCCCCAGCATTTT
d_gene: -
j_gene: TRBJ1-5
v_gene: TRBV27
abundance: -

CDR3aa: CASSPGLYNEQFF
CDR3nt: TGTGCCAGCAGCCCGGGACTCTACAATGAGCAGTTCTTC
d_gene: -
j_gene: TRBJ2-1
v_gene: TRBV5-8
abundance: once

CDR3aa: CASSQRLAGVSNEQFF
CDR3nt: TGTGCCAGCAGCCAGAGGCTAGCGGGAGTGTCCAATGAGCAGTTCTTC
d_gene: TRBD2
j_gene: TRBJ2-1
v_gene: TRBV9
abundance: -

CDR3aa: CASSTRRGRQPQHF
CDR3nt: TGTGCCAGCTCTACGAGAAGGGGGCGGCAGCCCCAGCATTTT
d_gene: TRBD1
j_gene: TRBJ1-5
v_gene: TRBV6-1
abundance: -

CDR3aa: CASSLPGVHGYTF
CDR3nt: TGTGCCAGCAGCCTCCCAGGGGTCCATGGCTACACCTTC
d_gene: -
j_gene: TRBJ1-2
v_gene: TRBV9
abundance: few

CDR3aa: CAGLQNSNQPQHF
CDR3nt: TGTGCCGGCTTACAGAATAGCAATCAGCCCCAGCATTTT
d_gene: -
j_gene: TRBJ1-5
v_gene: TRBV11-3
abundance: -

CDR3aa: CAWNPGFLDTEAFF
CDR3nt: TGTGCCTGGAACCCAGGGTTTCTTGACACTGAAGCTTTCTTT
d_gene: -
j_gene: TRBJ1-1
v_gene: TRBV30
abundance: -

CDR3aa: CASSFTSGRFGTDTQYF
CDR3nt: TGTGCCAGCAGCTTTACTAGCGGGAGATTTGGGACAGATACGCAGTATTTT
d_gene: TRBD2
j_gene: TRBJ2-3
v_gene: TRBV11-3
abundance: -

CDR3aa: CASSSDRAGNTIYF
CDR3nt: TGCGCCAGCAGCTCGGACAGGGCTGGAAACACCATATATTTT
d_gene: TRBD1
j_gene: TRBJ1-3
v_gene: TRBV5-1
abundance: once

CDR3aa: CASSLILAGVNEQFF
CDR3nt: TGTGCCAGCAGCTTAATTCTAGCGGGAGTAAATGAGCAGTTCTTC
d_gene: TRBD2
j_gene: TRBJ2-1
v_gene: TRBV7-3
abundance: -

CDR3aa: CAWSVGAGANEQYF
CDR3nt: TGTGCCTGGAGTGTAGGGGCAGGGGCAAACGAGCAGTACTTC
d_gene: -
j_gene: TRBJ2-7
v_gene: TRBV30
abundance: -

CDR3aa: CASSTQGAQIDTQYF
CDR3nt: TGTGCCAGCAGCACGCAGGGGGCGCAGATAGATACGCAGTATTTT
d_gene: TRBD1
j_gene: TRBJ2-3
v_gene: TRBV7-8
abundance: -

CDR3aa: CASSWRMNTEAFF
CDR3nt: TGTGCCAGCAGCTGGAGGATGAACACTGAAGCTTTCTTT
d_gene: -
j_gene: TRBJ1-1
v_gene: TRBV6-5
abundance: few

CDR3aa: CASSFREASYEQYF
CDR3nt: TGTGCCAGCAGCTTCCGGGAGGCCTCCTACGAGCAGTACTTC
d_gene: TRBD2
j_gene: TRBJ2-7
v_gene: TRBV11-2
abundance: -

CDR3aa: CASSEVGGIGGYTF
CDR3nt: TGTGCCAGCAGTGAAGTAGGGGGAATAGGAGGCTACACCTTC
d_gene: -
j_gene: TRBJ1-2
v_gene: TRBV2
abundance: -

CDR3aa: CASSLYGQANTGELFF
CDR3nt: TGTGCCAGCAGCTTATATGGGCAAGCGAACACCGGGGAGCTGTTTTTT
d_gene: -
j_gene: TRBJ2-2
v_gene: TRBV7-3
abundance: -

CDR3aa: CASSQALTDSVYGYTF
CDR3nt: TGCGCCAGCAGCCAGGCCCTGACAGATTCAGTCTATGGCTACACCTTC
d_gene: -
j_gene: TRBJ1-2
v_gene: TRBV4-3
abundance: -

CDR3aa: CASSFVDSRVFF
CDR3nt: TGTGCCAGCAGTTTCGTTGACAGCCGGGTGTTTTTT
d_gene: -
j_gene: TRBJ1-4
v_gene: TRBV28
abundance: -

CDR3aa: CASSQDLGRSPYGYTF
CDR3nt: TGCGCCAGCAGCCAAGATCTGGGCCGCAGTCCCTATGGCTACACCTTC
d_gene: -
j_gene: TRBJ1-2
v_gene: TRBV4-3
abundance: -

CDR3aa: CASSVLGVNTEAFF
CDR3nt: TGTGCCAGCAGCGTATTAGGGGTGAACACTGAAGCTTTCTTT
d_gene: -
j_gene: TRBJ1-1
v_gene: TRBV9
abundance: -

CDR3aa: CASSVTGGEGQPQHF
CDR3nt: TGTGCCAGCAGCGTGACAGGGGGCGAGGGTCAGCCCCAGCATTTT
d_gene: TRBD1
j_gene: TRBJ1-5
v_gene: TRBV7-3
abundance: -

CDR3aa: CSAQGQASHTF
CDR3nt: TGCAGTGCTCAAGGACAGGCGTCTCACACCTTC
d_gene: TRBD1
j_gene: TRBJ1-2
v_gene: TRBV20-1
abundance: -

CDR3aa: CASSLSSLGGTGELFF
CDR3nt: TGTGCCAGCAGCCTGTCGAGTCTGGGGGGCACCGGGGAGCTGTTTTTT
d_gene: -
j_gene: TRBJ2-2
v_gene: TRBV7-3
abundance: -

CDR3aa: CASSLGRNTEAFF
CDR3nt: TGTGCCAGCAGCTTAGGGAGAAACACTGAAGCTTTCTTT
d_gene: -
j_gene: TRBJ1-1
v_gene: TRBV11-2
abundance: -

CDR3aa: CASSLRQGRFGELFF
CDR3nt: TGTGCCAGCAGCCTCCGACAGGGCCGGTTCGGGGAGCTGTTTTTT
d_gene: TRBD1
j_gene: TRBJ2-2
v_gene: TRBV11-2
abundance: -

CDR3aa: CASSQRAGVTDTQYF
CDR3nt: TGTGCCAGCAGCCAACGAGCGGGAGTCACAGATACGCAGTATTTT
d_gene: TRBD2
j_gene: TRBJ2-3
v_gene: TRBV14
abundance: -

CDR3aa: CASSLAPGAGLEQYF
CDR3nt: TGTGCCAGCAGCTTGGCACCAGGGGCAGGCCTCGAGCAGTACTTC
d_gene: -
j_gene: TRBJ2-7
v_gene: TRBV5-6
abundance: -

CDR3aa: CASSRQGADYGYTF
CDR3nt: TGTGCCAGCAGCAGACAGGGGGCGGACTATGGCTACACCTTC
d_gene: TRBD1
j_gene: TRBJ1-2
v_gene: TRBV6-5
abundance: -

CDR3aa: CASSETLNTEAFF
CDR3nt: TGTGCCAGCTCGGAGACCTTGAACACTGAAGCTTTCTTT
d_gene: -
j_gene: TRBJ1-1
v_gene: TRBV18
abundance: -

CDR3aa: CSVEGSSGRYNEQFF
CDR3nt: TGCAGCGTTGAAGGGTCCAGCGGGAGGTACAATGAGCAGTTCTTC
d_gene: TRBD2
j_gene: TRBJ2-1
v_gene: TRBV29-1
abundance: once

CDR3aa: CASSWTAAGGGAEQYF
CDR3nt: TGTGCCAGCAGTTGGACCGCTGCCGGGGGAGGGGCCGAGCAGTACTTC
d_gene: TRBD2
j_gene: TRBJ2-7
v_gene: TRBV28
abundance: -

CDR3aa: CASTSGTGLTYEQYF
CDR3nt: TGTGCCAGCACCTCCGGGACAGGGTTAACCTACGAGCAGTACTTC
d_gene: TRBD1
j_gene: TRBJ2-7
v_gene: TRBV28
abundance: -

CDR3aa: CATSREFTSEAFF
CDR3nt: TGTGCCACCAGCAGAGAATTTACTTCTGAAGCTTTCTTT
d_gene: -
j_gene: TRBJ1-1
v_gene: TRBV15
abundance: -

CDR3aa: CASSAYRGRSNQPQHF
CDR3nt: TGTGCCAGCAGCGCTTACAGGGGGCGCAGCAATCAGCCCCAGCATTTT
d_gene: TRBD1
j_gene: TRBJ1-5
v_gene: TRBV5-8
abundance: -

CDR3aa: CASSPPATDYGYTF
CDR3nt: TGCGCCAGCAGCCCGCCAGCGACAGACTATGGCTACACCTTC
d_gene: -
j_gene: TRBJ1-2
v_gene: TRBV5-1
abundance: -

CDR3aa: CASSAGSGLNTEAFF
CDR3nt: TGTGCCAGCAGCGCCGGGTCTGGGTTGAACACTGAAGCTTTCTTT
d_gene: -
j_gene: TRBJ1-1
v_gene: TRBV11-2
abundance: -

CDR3aa: CASSLGTGATDTQYF
CDR3nt: TGTGCTAGCAGCTTAGGGACAGGGGCCACAGATACGCAGTATTTT
d_gene: TRBD1
j_gene: TRBJ2-3
v_gene: TRBV7-7
abundance: -

CDR3aa: CASSLVNGIGDSNSPLHF
CDR3nt: TGTGCCAGCAGCTTAGTAAACGGTATCGGGGATTCTAATTCACCCCTCCACTTT
d_gene: -
j_gene: TRBJ1-6
v_gene: TRBV7-9
abundance: -

CDR3aa: CASSMTGGDGNGYTF
CDR3nt: TGTGCCAGCAGTATGACAGGGGGAGATGGTAATGGCTACACCTTC
d_gene: TRBD1
j_gene: TRBJ1-2
v_gene: TRBV6-6
abundance: -

CDR3aa: CASSLGAGGLAYF
CDR3nt: TGTGCCAGCAGCTTAGGTGCGGGGGGCCTTGCATACTTC
d_gene: TRBD2
j_gene: TRBJ2-5
v_gene: TRBV7-9
abundance: -

CDR3aa: CASSLPAGDYGYTF
CDR3nt: TGTGCCAGCAGCCTCCCAGCAGGGGACTATGGCTACACCTTC
d_gene: -
j_gene: TRBJ1-2
v_gene: TRBV7-9
abundance: -

CDR3aa: CASSLGRTGGTEAFF
CDR3nt: TGCGCCAGCAGCTTGGGAAGGACAGGGGGCACTGAAGCTTTCTTT
d_gene: TRBD1
j_gene: TRBJ1-1
v_gene: TRBV5-1
abundance: few

CDR3aa: CASSGTGPGELFF
CDR3nt: TGTGCCAGCAGCGGGACAGGGCCCGGGGAGCTGTTTTTT
d_gene: TRBD1
j_gene: TRBJ2-2
v_gene: TRBV6-1
abundance: -

CDR3aa: CASSFGGSIDEQFF
CDR3nt: TGCGCCAGCAGCTTCGGCGGGAGTATCGATGAGCAGTTCTTC
d_gene: TRBD2
j_gene: TRBJ2-1
v_gene: TRBV5-1
abundance: -

CDR3aa: CASSPTTGISGNTIYF
CDR3nt: TGTGCCAGCAGCCCGACGACAGGGATTTCTGGAAACACCATATATTTT
d_gene: TRBD1
j_gene: TRBJ1-3
v_gene: TRBV28
abundance: -

CDR3aa: CASSLGQGEGYTF
CDR3nt: TGTGCCAGCAGCTTAGGACAGGGAGAGGGCTACACCTTC
d_gene: TRBD1
j_gene: TRBJ1-2
v_gene: TRBV7-9
abundance: few

CDR3aa: CASSQDRGVNEQYF
CDR3nt: TGCGCCAGCAGCCAAGACAGGGGAGTCAACGAGCAGTACTTC
d_gene: -
j_gene: TRBJ2-7
v_gene: TRBV4-3
abundance: -